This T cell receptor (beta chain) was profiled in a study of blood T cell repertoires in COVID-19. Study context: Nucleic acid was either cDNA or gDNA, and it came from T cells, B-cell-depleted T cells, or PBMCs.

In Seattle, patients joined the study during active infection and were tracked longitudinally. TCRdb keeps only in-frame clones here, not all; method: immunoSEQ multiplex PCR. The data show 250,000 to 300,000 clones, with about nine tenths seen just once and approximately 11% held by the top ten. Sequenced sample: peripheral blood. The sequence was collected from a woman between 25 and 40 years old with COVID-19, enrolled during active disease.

Written as DNA, the CDR3 is TGTGCCAGCAGCGTAGAAGTAGGAGAGGAGACCCAGTACTTC. Translating it yields CASSVEVGEETQYF. The gene calls are TRBV9 and TRBJ2-5; the D is unclear. In germline, CDR1 is SGDLS, CDR2 YYNGEE. The CDR3 totals 14 residues. Trimming cost V 0 bases and J 5 bases, with 11 bases left between them.